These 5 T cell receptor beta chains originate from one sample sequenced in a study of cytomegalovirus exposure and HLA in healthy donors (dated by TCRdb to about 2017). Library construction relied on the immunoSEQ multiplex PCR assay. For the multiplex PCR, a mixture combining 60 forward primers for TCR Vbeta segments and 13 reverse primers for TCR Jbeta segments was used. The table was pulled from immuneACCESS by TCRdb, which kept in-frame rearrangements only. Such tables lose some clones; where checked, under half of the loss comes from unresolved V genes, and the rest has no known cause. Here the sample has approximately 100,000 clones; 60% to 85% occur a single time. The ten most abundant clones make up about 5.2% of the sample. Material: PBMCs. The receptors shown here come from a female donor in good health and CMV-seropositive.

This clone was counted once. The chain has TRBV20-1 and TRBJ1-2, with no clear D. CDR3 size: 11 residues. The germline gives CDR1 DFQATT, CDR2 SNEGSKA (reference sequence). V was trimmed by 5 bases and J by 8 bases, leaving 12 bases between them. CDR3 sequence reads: CSAPLPGGYTF. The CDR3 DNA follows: TGCAGTGCTCCCCTGCCGGGGGGCTACACCTTC.

The CDR3 loop is CASGEQGASSYEQYF. The CDR3 nucleotides are TGTGCCAGCGGCGAACAGGGGGCCAGCTCCTACGAGCAGTACTTC. This chain joins TRBV7-9 and TRBJ2-7; TRBD1 matches at 9 bases. V was pared by 8 bases and J by 0 bases, with 8 bases of the junction left unmatched. This CDR3 comprises 15 residues. The V gene's germline CDR1 is SEHNR and CDR2 FQNEAQ (reference sequence).

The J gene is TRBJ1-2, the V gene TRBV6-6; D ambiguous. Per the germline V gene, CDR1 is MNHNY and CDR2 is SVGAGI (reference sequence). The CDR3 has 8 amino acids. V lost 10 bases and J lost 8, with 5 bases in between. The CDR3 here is CATEGYTF. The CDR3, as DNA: TGTGCCACCGAGGGCTACACCTTC.

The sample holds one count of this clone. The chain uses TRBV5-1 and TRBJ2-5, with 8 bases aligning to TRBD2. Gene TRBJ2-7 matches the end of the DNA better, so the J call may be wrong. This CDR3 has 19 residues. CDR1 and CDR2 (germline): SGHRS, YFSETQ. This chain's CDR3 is CASSHRPGLLADDAYEQYF. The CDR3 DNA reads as TGCGCCAGCAGCCATAGGCCCGGATTACTAGCGGACGACGCCTACGAGCAGTACTTC.

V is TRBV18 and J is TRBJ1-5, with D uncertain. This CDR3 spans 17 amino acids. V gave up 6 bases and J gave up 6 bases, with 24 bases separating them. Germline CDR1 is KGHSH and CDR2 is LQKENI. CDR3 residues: CASSSAPRDVGGQPQHF. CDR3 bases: TGTGCCAGCTCCTCAGCCCCTAGAGACGTCGGAGGTCAGCCCCAGCATTTT.